Listed below are T cell receptor beta chains from one sample, sequenced in a study of blood T cell repertoires in COVID-19. Sequenced by immunoSEQ multiplex PCR; TCRdb stores in-frame clones only, minus some. In the table there are approximately 250,000 clones, roughly 85% of which are singletons. Sequences were obtained from peripheral blood. These receptors all stem from a man in his forties with acute or convalescent COVID-19. Each CDR3 is given with its conserved first and last residue. A D gene is named only where the DNA matches it firmly. Expanded clones get a size class; other rows say once, few or many, or leave the size out.

v_gene: TRBV5-6
j_gene: TRBJ1-1
abundance: -
d_gene: -
CDR3aa: CASSFGGPEAFF

v_gene: TRBV9
j_gene: TRBJ2-2
abundance: -
d_gene: TRBD1
CDR3aa: CASSGVTGLGNTGELFF

v_gene: TRBV3-1/TRBV3-2
j_gene: TRBJ1-6
abundance: -
d_gene: -
CDR3aa: CASSQAGYNSPLHF

v_gene: TRBV6-5
j_gene: TRBJ1-4
abundance: -
d_gene: -
CDR3aa: CASSLGGATNEKLFF

v_gene: TRBV7-9
j_gene: TRBJ1-1
abundance: -
d_gene: -
CDR3aa: CASSPVDRGSAFF

v_gene: TRBV12-3/TRBV12-4
j_gene: TRBJ2-7
abundance: -
d_gene: -
CDR3aa: CASSLDSSYEQYF

v_gene: TRBV4-3
j_gene: TRBJ1-1
abundance: -
d_gene: -
CDR3aa: CASSQGVEANTEAFF

v_gene: TRBV3-1/TRBV3-2
j_gene: TRBJ2-1
abundance: -
d_gene: -
CDR3aa: CASSQRGNEQFF

v_gene: TRBV2
j_gene: TRBJ2-3
abundance: -
d_gene: -
CDR3aa: CASGGGGPRADTQYF

v_gene: TRBV5-5
j_gene: TRBJ2-1
abundance: few
d_gene: -
CDR3aa: CASRRGPVQFF

v_gene: TRBV3-1/TRBV3-2
j_gene: TRBJ2-3
abundance: once
d_gene: TRBD1
CDR3aa: CATAGGGVDTQYF

v_gene: TRBV4-2
j_gene: TRBJ2-3
abundance: -
d_gene: TRBD2
CDR3aa: CASSQNSGGRTDTQYF

v_gene: TRBV9
j_gene: TRBJ2-5
abundance: -
d_gene: TRBD2
CDR3aa: CASSVGLAMETQYF

v_gene: TRBV5-8
j_gene: TRBJ1-2
abundance: -
d_gene: TRBD1
CDR3aa: CASSLNRGQYGYTF

v_gene: TRBV9
j_gene: TRBJ1-2
abundance: -
d_gene: TRBD1
CDR3aa: CASSESRDRVSDGYTF

v_gene: TRBV24-1
j_gene: TRBJ1-1
abundance: -
d_gene: -
CDR3aa: CATSRGSPGNTEAFF

v_gene: TRBV15
j_gene: TRBJ2-1
abundance: -
d_gene: -
CDR3aa: CATSRRLGGRGSYNEQFF

v_gene: TRBV9
j_gene: TRBJ1-3
abundance: -
d_gene: TRBD1
CDR3aa: CASSGQGNSGNTIYF

v_gene: TRBV9
j_gene: TRBJ1-5
abundance: -
d_gene: -
CDR3aa: CASSVGGEGWWPQHF

v_gene: TRBV6-6
j_gene: TRBJ2-1
abundance: once
d_gene: -
CDR3aa: CASSYEQSSYNEQFF

v_gene: TRBV6-2/TRBV6-3
j_gene: TRBJ2-7
abundance: -
d_gene: -
CDR3aa: CASSPLELLYEQYF

v_gene: TRBV28
j_gene: TRBJ2-7
abundance: -
d_gene: -
CDR3aa: CASSSRQTPYEQYF

v_gene: TRBV7-2
j_gene: TRBJ2-7
abundance: -
d_gene: -
CDR3aa: CASRESSTGALGEQYF

v_gene: TRBV11-2
j_gene: TRBJ2-1
abundance: -
d_gene: TRBD2
CDR3aa: CASSLDLSGGYSNEQFF

v_gene: TRBV29-1
j_gene: TRBJ1-1
abundance: -
d_gene: -
CDR3aa: CSVGLLTANTEAFF

v_gene: TRBV19
j_gene: TRBJ2-2
abundance: few
d_gene: TRBD1
CDR3aa: CASSGTVAGELFF

v_gene: TRBV6-5
j_gene: TRBJ1-1
abundance: few
d_gene: TRBD1
CDR3aa: CASAYASGGTEAFF

v_gene: TRBV5-4
j_gene: TRBJ2-5
abundance: -
d_gene: TRBD2
CDR3aa: CASSLYWRGETQYF